These 22 T cell receptor beta chains originate from one sample sequenced in a study of blood T cell repertoires in COVID-19. TCRdb's copy holds only in-frame clones and misses some; the assay was immunoSEQ multiplex PCR. The table has 280,000 or so clones, about 90% seen once. Specimen: PBMCs or T cells enriched from blood (not recorded which). The receptors here all came from a woman aged 45-65 years who had been exposed to COVID-19.

The CDR3: CASSILSRDYGYTF. The DNA of the CDR3 is TGTGCCAGTAGTATACTCAGCAGGGACTATGGCTACACCTTC. The rearrangement joins TRBV19 to TRBJ1-2; TRBD1 is a possible D gene (5 bases). The CDR3 covers 14 residues. CDR1 and CDR2 from the germline V gene are LNHDA and SQIVND (reference sequence). Trimming left V 2 bases short and J 3 bases short, with 10 bases between.

V gene TRBV6-2 or TRBV6-3 combines with J gene TRBJ2-3, with a tentative D call TRBD2 (5 bases). This CDR3 contains 14 residues. V was pared by 4 bases and J by 9 bases, with 17 bases between. Germline V CDR1 and CDR2: MNHEY, SVGEGT. The CDR3 DNA reads as TGTGCCAGCAGTTCCGTCGGGGTGGCGGGCACGCAGTATTTT. As protein: CASSSVGVAGTQYF.

The V gene is TRBV27, the J gene TRBJ1-6; no definite D call. V dropped 2 bases and J dropped 8 bases, with 7 bases sitting between them. The CDR3 runs to 13 residues. Germline V gene lookup returns CDR1 MNHEY and CDR2 SMNVEV (reference sequence). CDR3 in DNA: TGTGCCAGCAGTTTAAACAGTTATTCACCCCTCCACTTT. This translates into CASSLNSYSPLHF.

J is TRBJ2-3 and V is TRBV30; 7 bases align to TRBD1. The germline CDR1 and CDR2 sequences are GTSNPN and SVGIG (reference sequence). The V and J ends lost 2 bases and 4 bases, in that order; junction bases with no gene match: 3. The CDR3 extends over 13 amino acids. Here the CDR3 DNA reads TGTGCCTGGAGTCCCGGGACAGCAGATACGCAGTATTTT. Its protein is CAWSPGTADTQYF.

A remark on this clone: The junction does not match germline at one end; this may be a read error. The CDR3 region is CASSPLAGGPRETQYF. DNA of the CDR3: TGTGCTAGCAGCCCCCTAGCGGGGGGGCCTCGAGAGACCCAGTACTTC. The chain uses TRBV7-7 and TRBJ2-5, with TRBD2 identical over 12 bases. This CDR3 comprises 16 residues. Germline CDR1 SSHAT, CDR2 FNYEAQ (reference sequence).

This clone was detected only once. The V call is TRBV7-9, the J call TRBJ2-5, with 13 positions matching TRBD2. The germline gives CDR1 SEHNR, CDR2 FQNEAQ (reference sequence). CDR3 length equals 17 residues. V lost 5 bases and J lost 1; bases outside the gene matches: 7. This CDR3 reads CASSTSGGGLPQETQYF. For the CDR3, the DNA is TGTGCCAGCAGCACTAGCGGGGGGGGTCTTCCCCAAGAGACCCAGTACTTC.

V gene TRBV28 combines with J gene TRBJ1-2, with 7 bases lining up with TRBD1. This CDR3 spans 14 amino acids. The J segment lost 4 bases and the V segment lost 6 bases, leaving 8 bases of the junction unmatched. Germline assignment: CDR1 MDHEN and CDR2 SYDVKM. CDR3 sequence (DNA): TGTGCCAGCAGCATCCGCACAGGGGCCTATGGCTACACCTTC. This sequence encodes CASSIRTGAYGYTF.

This chain uses TRBV5-1 with TRBJ1-2, with no clear D. Per germline, CDR1 SGHRS and CDR2 YFSETQ. The CDR3 runs 14 residues. Trimming removed 0 bases from V and 6 bases from J, with 12 bases in between. The CDR3 DNA reads as TGCGCCAGCAGCTTGGCTCCAAGGGAGGATGGCTACACCTTC. This codes for CASSLAPREDGYTF.

V is TRBV15 and J is TRBJ1-3; 8 nucleotides align to TRBD1. Germline assignment: CDR1 LNHNV and CDR2 YYDKDF (reference sequence). Losses at the gene ends were 3 bases for V and 2 bases for J; bases not matched to a gene: 12. The CDR3 loop spans 18 amino acids. CDR3 region: CATSRRGSTGEPGNTIYF. CDR3 in DNA: TGTGCCACCAGCAGGAGGGGTTCGACAGGGGAACCTGGAAACACCATATATTTT.

The rearrangement joins TRBV6-5 to TRBJ2-7; 7 bases line up with TRBD2. Losses at the gene ends were 10 bases for V and 2 bases for J; bases not matched to a gene: 14. CDR3 length equals 15 residues. Germline CDR1 is MNHEY and CDR2 is SVGAGI. The CDR3 DNA reads TGTGCCACTCCCGGGGTTAGCGGGCCGGCCTACGAGCAGTACTTC. Translated, it gives CATPGVSGPAYEQYF.

This rearrangement joins TRBV5-6 to TRBJ2-5; 8 bases align to TRBD1. The CDR3 has 15 residues. Losses at the gene ends were 4 bases for V and 4 bases for J; bases not matched to a gene: 9. The germline CDR1 and CDR2 sequences are SGHDT and YYEEEE. This CDR3 reads CASSMRQGIIETQYF. CDR3 in DNA: TGTGCCAGCAGCATGCGACAGGGGATAATAGAGACCCAGTACTTC.

The V gene is TRBV2, the J gene TRBJ1-2; maybe TRBD1 (5 bases). Per the germline V gene, CDR1 is SNHLY and CDR2 is FYNNEI. The CDR3 sequence is 16 residues long. Trimming cost V 5 bases and J 4 bases, with 20 bases left between them. Here the CDR3 DNA reads TGTGCCAGCAGTTCCGGCAGGGCAGGGCCTAGCTATGGCTACACCTTC. The encoded protein is CASSSGRAGPSYGYTF. The full variable domain, rest sourced from reference TRBV2 and TRBJ1-2, is EPEVTQTPSHQVTQMGQEVILRCVPISNHLYFYWYRQILGQKVEFLVSFYNNEISEKSEIFDDQFSVERPDGSNFTLKIRSTKLEDSAMYFCASSSGRAGPSYGYTFGSGTRLTVV.

The gene calls are TRBV7-2 and TRBJ1-3; 10 bases match TRBD1. V gave up 5 bases and J gave up 2 bases; unmatched junction bases: 6. Germline loops: CDR1 SGHTA, CDR2 FQGNSA. This CDR3 has 16 amino acids. The CDR3, as DNA: TGTGCCAGCAGCATTTCCGGGACAGGGGCTGGAAACACCATATATTTT. It specifies CASSISGTGAGNTIYF.

The chain carries TRBV21-1 and TRBJ1-4. TRBV21-1 is flagged as a pseudogene. The CDR3 consists of 16 residues. Written as DNA, the CDR3 is TGTGCCAGCAGCAAAGCGGCGGGGCGGATGTGTGAAAAACTGTTTTTT. Its protein is CASSKAAGRMCEKLFF.

The chain combines TRBV27 with TRBJ2-5, with D perhaps matching TRBD2 (7 bases). Germline V CDR1 and CDR2: MNHEY, SMNVEV (reference sequence). V gave up 5 bases and J gave up 9 bases, with 22 bases separating them. The CDR3 covers 15 residues. This CDR3 reads CASSPSGGRGLPQYF. The CDR3 DNA reads as TGTGCCAGCAGTCCGTCCGGGGGGCGCGGTTTACCCCAGTACTTC.

The rearrangement joins TRBV2 to TRBJ2-7, with a possible D match to TRBD2 (6 bases). Germline CDR1 and CDR2: SNHLY and FYNNEI. This CDR3 contains 12 residues. Trimming took 6 bases from V and 3 from J, leaving 9 bases between them. In nucleotides, the CDR3 is TGTGCCAGCAGAAGGGGAGGCTACGAGCAGTACTTC. It codes for CASRRGGYEQYF.

The chain has TRBV28 and TRBJ2-5, with 10 bases aligning to TRBD2. J was trimmed by 2 bases and V by 4 bases; bases with no gene match: 7. Germline V gene lookup returns CDR1 MDHEN and CDR2 SYDVKM. The CDR3 is made up of 16 amino acids. The CDR3 DNA sequence: TGTGCCAGCAGTTGGTCTAGCGGGGGCTCGCAAGAGACCCAGTACTTC. This gives the protein CASSWSSGGSQETQYF.

This chain links TRBV4-1 with TRBJ2-5; D is ambiguous. The CDR3 totals 16 residues. CDR1 MGHRA and CDR2 YSYEKL come from the germline V gene. Trimming cost V 0 bases and J 2 bases, with 13 bases left between them. The CDR3 DNA follows: TGCGCCAGCAGCCAAGATCTCCCAATAACTCAAGAGACCCAGTACTTC. Translation: CASSQDLPITQETQYF.

The V call is TRBV7-2, the J call TRBJ1-2; TRBD1 matches 7 bases. Germline V gene lookup returns CDR1 SGHTA and CDR2 FQGNSA. This CDR3 is 15 amino acids long. J was trimmed by 5 bases and V by 6 bases; bases with no gene match: 12. The CDR3 here is CASRPERQGLYGYTF. DNA of the CDR3: TGTGCCAGCAGGCCTGAACGACAGGGCTTGTATGGCTACACCTTC.

CDR3 protein: CASSLGRVLGNEQFF. Written as DNA, the CDR3 is TGTGCCAGCAGCTTAGGGCGGGTTTTGGGCAATGAGCAGTTCTTC. The V gene is TRBV5-8, the J gene TRBJ2-1; D is possibly TRBD2 (5 bases). Germline V CDR1 and CDR2: SGHTS, YDEGEE. V lost 2 bases to trimming and J lost 6 bases, with 15 bases between them. This CDR3 comprises 15 residues.

J is TRBJ1-3 and V is TRBV29-1, with D unclear. The ends were cut back, 7 bases at V and 1 base at J, with 17 bases in the middle. The CDR3 spans 15 residues. Germline V gene data show CDR1 as SQVTM and CDR2 as ANQGSEA. The DNA for the CDR3 is TGCAGCGGAATGTCCGGTCGAGGGTCTGGAAACACCATATATTTT. Encoded protein: CSGMSGRGSGNTIYF.

The rearrangement uses TRBV2 and TRBJ2-3, with 11 bases fitting TRBD2. The germline V gene encodes CDR1 SNHLY and CDR2 FYNNEI. The CDR3 is 16 residues long. V lost 5 bases and J lost 2; bases outside the gene matches: 6. The CDR3 region is CASSPGTSGPTDTQYF. CDR3 nucleotides: TGTGCCAGCAGTCCCGGGACTAGCGGACCCACAGATACGCAGTATTTT.